This TCR beta chain was captured by sequencing in a study of shared clonotypes between healthy human individuals. The germline V gene encodes CDR1 LNHNV and CDR2 YYDKDF (reference sequence). The CDR3 covers 12 residues. V was cut by 0 bases and J by 5 bases, with 4 bases left in between. Measured with immunoSEQ multiplex PCR; TCRdb has only the in-frame clones, and not every one. The data contain roughly 2,500,000 clones, roughly 93% of them singletons. The study, taken as a whole, reports: For naive CD4 cells, approximately 4.8% of clonotypes were shared across several donors.

Comment on this clone: Antigen unknown. This sample also contains other DNA sequences that code for the same CDR3.

The sequence came from a young man in good health. Some clones in this sample may be carry-over from other donors' samples. The rearrangement uses TRBV15 and TRBJ1-1; D remains ambiguous. Sequencing used naive CD4+ T cells from PBMCs. Documented subset: CD45RA+ positively selected. The CDR3 nucleotides read TGTGCCACCAGCAGAGACGGGACTGAAGCTTTCTTT. It codes for CATSRDGTEAFF.